The text below deals with one TCR beta chain. The entry originates in a study of blood T cell repertoires in COVID-19. Overall study context: The analysed material was cDNA or gDNA that came from T cells, B-cell-depleted T cells, or PBMCs.

Profiling relied on immunoSEQ multiplex PCR, and the TCRdb table lists in-frame clones only, not all of them. The sample lists 250,000 to 350,000 clones, approximately 85% occurring once. Sequenced: peripheral blood. The receptor comes from a human donor with COVID-19, enrolled during active disease. The donor label of this sample is uncertain.

CDR3 bases: TGTGCCACCAGTGATTCCTCCGGGACTAGCGGGAGGAATGAGCAGTTCTTC. It is translated as CATSDSSGTSGRNEQFF. The rearrangement joins TRBV24-1 to TRBJ2-1; 15 bases map to TRBD2. J lost 7 bases, V lost 2 bases, and 5 bases had no gene match. The CDR3 has 17 amino acids. Germline lookup yields CDR1 KGHDR and CDR2 SFDVKD.